These 23 T cell receptor beta chains originate from one sample sequenced in a study of OX40 agonist ivuxolimab in advanced cancers. Libraries were prepared by immunoSEQ multiplex PCR; TCRdb keeps only in-frame clonotypes and omits some of them. The profile shows roughly 42,000 clones, around 85% of them singletons. Sequences were derived from CD4+ or CD8+ T cells sorted from blood, sampled in a trial of the OX40 agonist ivuxolimab. The receptors were gathered from an adult with an advanced solid tumor such as melanoma, head and neck, liver or kidney cancer.

The chain joins TRBV5-1 to TRBJ2-1; D perhaps matches TRBD2 (5 bases). Germline V gene lookup returns CDR1 SGHRS and CDR2 YFSETQ. This CDR3 region has 15 residues. V was trimmed by 0 bases and J by 6 bases, leaving 13 bases between them. CDR3 protein: CASSLVGVLGNEQFF. Written as DNA, the CDR3 is TGCGCCAGCAGCTTGGTCGGGGTATTGGGCAATGAGCAGTTCTTC.

The gene calls are TRBV15 and TRBJ2-2; TRBD1 might be the D (6 bases). The germline gives CDR1 LNHNV, CDR2 YYDKDF (reference sequence). The length of the CDR3 is 16 residues. V was clipped by 4 bases and J by 2 bases, with 14 bases between them. The CDR3 spells CATSTPGHINTGELFF. The CDR3 DNA follows: TGTGCCACCAGCACCCCGGGACATATAAACACCGGGGAGCTGTTTTTT.

This chain uses TRBV18 with TRBJ2-1, with 8 bases that match TRBD2. CDR1 KGHSH and CDR2 LQKENI come from the germline V gene. Unmatched junction bases numbered 15, after V lost 0 bases and J lost 8 bases. This CDR3 region has 18 residues. Here the CDR3 reads CASSPPVRTGGRYHEQFF. CDR3 in DNA: TGTGCCAGCTCACCACCTGTTCGCACGGGAGGGCGGTATCATGAGCAGTTCTTC.

The V call is TRBV19, the J call TRBJ2-1; 10 bases map to TRBD2. Trimming took 5 bases from V and 8 from J; bases not matched to a gene: 15. CDR3 length equals 17 residues. Germline V lookup: CDR1 LNHDA, CDR2 SQIVND (reference sequence). The CDR3 reads CASSPGQWTSGGDEQFF. CDR3 nucleotide sequence: TGTGCCAGTAGTCCCGGCCAATGGACTAGCGGAGGGGATGAGCAGTTCTTC.

The rearrangement links TRBV7-9 to TRBJ1-2; the D is unclear. Germline CDR1 SEHNR, CDR2 FQNEAQ (reference sequence). CDR3 length equals 12 residues. The V gene lost 0 bases and the J gene lost 2 bases, with 1 base spanning the gap. CDR3 in amino acids: CASSLANYGYTF. Here the CDR3 DNA reads TGTGCCAGCAGCTTAGCGAACTATGGCTACACCTTC.

The chain is built from TRBV11-3 and TRBJ2-7, with D possibly matching TRBD1 (8 bases). Looked up from germline, CDR1 is SGHNT and CDR2 is YENEEA. The CDR3 has 13 amino acids. V lost 6 bases to trimming and J lost 6 bases, with 15 bases between them. The CDR3 DNA reads as TGTGCCAGCAGTTACAGGGGGGGAGGCGAGCAGTACTTC. This gives the protein CASSYRGGGEQYF.

This rearrangement joins TRBV6-1 to TRBJ2-1, with D possibly matching TRBD1 (5 bases). The germline V gene has CDR1 MNHNS and CDR2 SASEGT. The CDR3 contains 13 residues. V shed 6 bases and J shed 8 bases, with 14 bases lying between them. The chain's CDR3 is CASRVKGVHEQFF. The DNA of the CDR3 is TGTGCCAGCAGAGTCAAAGGGGTACATGAGCAGTTCTTC.

About this clone: The sample carries other DNA sequences with the same CDR3. This chain uses TRBV19 with TRBJ1-1, with D perhaps TRBD1 (5 bases). The CDR3 covers 13 residues. V was cut by 3 bases and J by 1 base, with 6 bases left in between. The germline CDR1 and CDR2 sequences are LNHDA and SQIVND (reference sequence). CDR3 DNA sequence: TGTGCCAGTAGTATCGGGACGAACACTGAAGCTTTCTTT. Translated, it gives CASSIGTNTEAFF.

The J gene is TRBJ1-5, the V gene TRBV28, with TRBD1 as a possible D gene (6 bases). This CDR3 has 12 amino acids. The ends were cut back, 2 bases at V and 7 bases at J, with 6 bases in the middle. The germline CDR1 and CDR2 sequences are MDHEN and SYDVKM. The CDR3 spells CASSLRGQPQHF. CDR3 nucleotide sequence: TGTGCCAGCAGTTTAAGGGGGCAGCCCCAGCATTTT.

The V call is TRBV5-6, the J call TRBJ2-1, with 9 nucleotides matching TRBD2. V was pared by 2 bases and J by 5 bases, with 8 bases of the junction left unmatched. Germline V gives CDR1 SGHDT, CDR2 YYEEEE. This CDR3 region has 16 residues. The CDR3: CASSFFNLAGNNEQFF. The DNA of the CDR3 is TGTGCCAGCAGCTTTTTCAATCTAGCGGGGAACAATGAGCAGTTCTTC.

This chain joins TRBV7-6 and TRBJ1-2; 9 bases agree with TRBD1. The CDR3 covers 13 residues. The germline gives CDR1 SGHVS, CDR2 FNYEAQ. Germline trimming cut 5 bases from V and 7 bases from J; bases unmatched to any gene: 5. CDR3 loop: CASSRGTGFGYTF. CDR3 nucleotides: TGTGCCAGCAGCCGCGGGACAGGGTTTGGCTACACCTTC.

The rearrangement links TRBV9 to TRBJ2-1; D is tentatively TRBD1 or TRBD2 (5 bases each). Trimming stripped 3 bases from V and 7 bases from J, with 20 bases between. CDR3 length: 16 residues. CDR1 is SGDLS, CDR2 YYNGEE, per germline. The CDR3 DNA follows: TGTGCCAGCAGCGGGGTGAGGGGCTCCGTCGGGAATGAGCAGTTCTTC. Translated: CASSGVRGSVGNEQFF.

The V gene is TRBV27, the J gene TRBJ2-7, with TRBD1 as a possible D gene (6 bases). V lost 6 bases to trimming and J lost 5 bases, with 14 bases between them. The CDR3 is 13 amino acids. The germline CDR1 and CDR2 sequences are MNHEY and SMNVEV (reference sequence). The CDR3 region has the DNA TGTGCCAGCAGGTCAGGGGATGGGCACGAGCAGTACTTC. Translating it yields CASRSGDGHEQYF.

This rearrangement joins TRBV11-2 to TRBJ1-2; weak D call: TRBD1 (6 bases). The CDR3 contains 17 residues. Deletions cut 10 bases from V and 6 bases from J, with 30 bases between. Germline V gene sequence: CDR1 SGHAT, CDR2 FQNNGV. The CDR3 DNA follows: TGTGCCACCAACCCCGCTGGGGGGGGCGCACCCAAGGATGGCTACACCTTC. Its protein product is CATNPAGGGAPKDGYTF.

This chain uses TRBV7-6 with TRBJ2-5; perhaps TRBD2 as D (6 bases). Deletions cut 5 bases from V and 1 base from J, with 17 bases between. The germline CDR1 and CDR2 sequences are SGHVS and FNYEAQ. CDR3 length: 16 residues. CDR3 protein: CASSLYVAAAQETQYF. CDR3 in DNA: TGTGCCAGCAGCCTGTACGTAGCGGCAGCCCAAGAGACCCAGTACTTC.

V usage is TRBV15 and J usage is TRBJ1-1, with D uncertain. The CDR3 covers 15 residues. Germline CDR1 is LNHNV and CDR2 is YYDKDF (reference sequence). V was cut by 1 base and J by 3 bases, with 12 bases left in between. The CDR3 spells CATSRGPGDYTEAFF. The CDR3 DNA follows: TGTGCCACCAGCAGAGGCCCGGGAGATTACACTGAAGCTTTCTTT.

The chain recombines TRBV4-3 with TRBJ2-3; 9 bases align to TRBD2. Per germline, CDR1 LGHNA and CDR2 YSLEER. The V gene end was trimmed by 3 bases and the J gene end by 6 bases; junction bases not matched to a gene: 1. The CDR3 spans 13 residues. This CDR3 is CASSQGTSDTQYF. The CDR3 coding sequence is TGCGCCAGCAGCCAGGGGACTAGCGATACGCAGTATTTT.

The rearrangement joins TRBV7-6 to TRBJ2-3, with 11 positions matching TRBD2. Trimming cost V 3 bases and J 2 bases; bases outside gene matches: 10. Per germline, CDR1 SGHVS and CDR2 FNYEAQ. CDR3 length: 18 residues. CDR3 sequence: CASSLILAGAGLTDTQYF. DNA of the CDR3: TGTGCCAGCAGCTTGATACTAGCGGGAGCGGGGCTCACAGATACGCAGTATTTT.

This chain links TRBV2 with TRBJ1-1, with D tentatively TRBD1 (5 bases). The CDR3 spans 11 residues. Germline loops: CDR1 SNHLY, CDR2 FYNNEI. CDR3 sequence (DNA): TGTGGCCCGGGGCCGAACACTGAAGCTTTCTTT. It translates to CGPGPNTEAFF.

The chain recombines TRBV5-4 with TRBJ1-1; D not certain. V lost 5 bases, J lost 7 bases, and 24 bases lay in between. The germline V gene has CDR1 SGHNT and CDR2 YYREEE (reference sequence). The CDR3 loop spans 16 amino acids. The CDR3 loop reads CASRFEGNTAVGEAFF. The DNA for the CDR3 is TGTGCCAGCAGATTTGAAGGAAACACAGCGGTGGGTGAAGCTTTCTTT.

V is TRBV16 and J is TRBJ1-5; 7 nucleotides match TRBD1. J gave up 5 bases and V 6 bases, and 4 bases lay outside the gene matches. Germline V CDR1 and CDR2: KGHSY, FQNENV. The CDR3 has 13 amino acids. The CDR3 sequence: CASSQTGDQPQHF. CDR3 sequence (DNA): TGTGCCAGCAGTCAAACAGGGGATCAGCCCCAGCATTTT.

The J gene is TRBJ1-1, the V gene TRBV27; D gene uncertain. CDR3 size: 16 residues. Germline V gives CDR1 MNHEY, CDR2 SMNVEV (reference sequence). Deletions cut 5 bases from V and 1 base from J, with 17 bases between. The DNA of the CDR3 is TGTGCCAGCAGTCCCCTCTTTGGTAAAGGGAACACTGAAGCTTTCTTT. Protein product: CASSPLFGKGNTEAFF.

The chain joins TRBV15 to TRBJ1-4, with 9 bases lining up with TRBD1. The CDR3 consists of 14 residues. Germline V lookup: CDR1 LNHNV, CDR2 YYDKDF (reference sequence). Trimming took 6 bases from V and 7 from J; bases not matched to a gene: 6. Written as DNA, the CDR3 is TGTGCCACCAGTCTCCGGGACAGGGCTGAAAAACTGTTTTTT. Its protein product is CATSLRDRAEKLFF.